This TCR beta chain was obtained from a study of Ad26.COV2.S vaccination and SARS-CoV-2 variants. A few counts support this clone. Its target is unknown. The data were produced by immunoSEQ multiplex PCR, yet TCRdb's version contains in-frame clones alone and is incomplete. The sample lists 180,000 or so clones, roughly 85% seen once, with about 5.9% in the top ten. The CDR3 runs to 16 residues. Germline V lookup: CDR1 SGHDT, CDR2 YYEEEE. Trimming at V came to 1 base and at J to 3 bases, leaving 4 bases not matched to a gene. The study's findings and limits: Reportedly, spike-specific CD8+ and CD4+ T cell responses achieved substantial breadth once vaccination had taken place.

This clonotype originated in a human donor who had recovered from COVID-19. This rearrangement joins TRBV5-6 to TRBJ1-5; 10 nucleotides match TRBD1. The sample was peripheral blood, taken after recovery from COVID-19. The CDR3 coding sequence is TGTGCCAGCAGCTTGTTGGGGACAGGGGACAATCAGCCCCAGCATTTT. Translation: CASSLLGTGDNQPQHF.